Listed here are 20 T cell receptor beta chains from one sample, sequenced in a study of shared clonotypes between healthy human individuals. Data came from immunoSEQ multiplex PCR; TCRdb stores just in-frame clones and leaves some out. Counted here are about 1.1 million clones, 70% to 80% occurring once; the ten biggest clones make up roughly 0.57%. The specimen sequenced was memory CD4+ T cells from PBMCs. Subset indicated: CD45RA-negative fraction. Source of these receptors: a man in his late teens or twenties in good health. Some clones in this sample may be carry-over from other donors' samples.

Many counts were recorded for this clone. This chain connects TRBV28 to TRBJ1-5, with TRBD1 as a possible D gene (5 bases). The CDR3 has 17 amino acids. Per the germline V gene, CDR1 is MDHEN and CDR2 is SYDVKM. Between the trimmed V and J ends, which lost 6 bases and 3 bases, there was a span of 21 bases. The CDR3 sequence is CASRSGGARGTNQPQHF. The CDR3 DNA reads as TGTGCCAGCAGAAGCGGTGGGGCACGGGGCACCAATCAGCCCCAGCATTTT.

The chain uses TRBV7-2 and TRBJ2-3; 10 bases are a match to TRBD2. The ends lost 0 bases at V and 4 bases at J; junction bases unmatched: 7. This CDR3 spans 17 amino acids. Germline V CDR1 and CDR2: SGHTA, FQGNSA. CDR3 in amino acids: CASSLAPSGRDADTQYF. DNA of the CDR3: TGTGCCAGCAGCTTAGCGCCTAGCGGGAGAGACGCAGATACGCAGTATTTT. The entire variable domain, with the rest obtained from reference TRBV7-2 and TRBJ2-3, is as follows: GAGVSQSPSNKVTEKGKDVELRCDPISGHTALYWYRQSLGQGLEFLIYFQGNSAPDKSGLPSDRFSAERTGGSVSTLTIQRTQQEDSAVYLCASSLAPSGRDADTQYFGPGTRLTVL.

The chain links TRBV6-9 to TRBJ1-5; no definite D call. The CDR3 runs to 17 residues. CDR1 MNHGY and CDR2 SVAAGI come from the germline V gene. Trimming shortened V by 9 bases and J by 1 base, and 22 bases separated the two germline ends. CDR3 coding DNA: TGTGCCAGACCCACACCTCGCCGTGGCAGGAGCAATCAGCCCCAGCATTTT. Its translation is CARPTPRRGRSNQPQHF.

This clone was counted ten times or more. The chain combines TRBV28 with TRBJ1-5, with a weak D call TRBD1 (5 bases). V lost 1 base, J lost 6 bases, and 16 bases lay in between. The germline CDR1 and CDR2 sequences are MDHEN and SYDVKM. The CDR3 has 16 residues. Here the CDR3 reads CASSLLDRGVGQPQHF. The CDR3 bases are TGTGCCAGCAGTTTATTAGACCGGGGGGTCGGTCAGCCCCAGCATTTT.

This chain links TRBV28 with TRBJ1-3; TRBD1 is a possible D gene (5 bases). CDR3 length: 15 residues. Germline V gene sequence: CDR1 MDHEN, CDR2 SYDVKM. V shed 3 bases and J shed 4 bases, with 13 bases lying between them. This CDR3 reads CASSFIRAAGNTIYF. The CDR3 DNA reads TGTGCCAGCAGTTTTATCAGGGCGGCGGGAAACACCATATATTTT.

The chain is built from TRBV18 and TRBJ1-1, with 8 bases aligning to TRBD1. There are 15 residues in the CDR3. Germline CDR1 and CDR2: KGHSH and LQKENI. V trimming: 8 bases; J trimming: 0 bases; junction bases outside the gene matches: 8. The CDR3 DNA reads TGTGCCAGCACCCGACAGGGGAATATGAACACTGAAGCTTTCTTT. It specifies CASTRQGNMNTEAFF.

This clone turned up a few times. J is TRBJ2-1 and V is TRBV11-2; 13 bases agree with TRBD2. Losses at the gene ends were 6 bases for V and 7 bases for J; bases not matched to a gene: 9. Germline V lookup: CDR1 SGHAT, CDR2 FQNNGV. The CDR3 consists of 16 residues. The chain's CDR3 is CASRRLAGGRGNEQFF. The CDR3 DNA sequence: TGTGCCAGCAGAAGACTAGCGGGAGGAAGGGGAAATGAGCAGTTCTTC.

The chain combines TRBV23-1 with TRBJ1-5, with 11 bases fitting TRBD1. TRBV23-1 is an ORF, and what it does is uncertain. The CDR3 totals 18 residues. V lost 4 bases and J lost 0; bases outside the gene matches: 8. CDR3 protein: CASSPSWTGGDSNQPQHF. The CDR3 nucleotides are TGCGCCAGCAGTCCAAGTTGGACAGGGGGCGATAGCAATCAGCCCCAGCATTTT.

Note on this clone: Other nucleotide sequences from this sample produce the same CDR3. Written as DNA, the CDR3 is TGTGCCAGCAGCTTAGACGGTAATCAGCCCCAGCATTTT. Protein: CASSLDGNQPQHF. The chain is built from TRBV7-9 and TRBJ1-5; D gene uncertain. This CDR3 has 13 amino acids. Trimming left V 1 base short and J 4 bases short, with 5 bases between. Per germline, CDR1 SEHNR and CDR2 FQNEAQ (reference sequence). Full variable domain (outside the CDR3, taken from reference TRBV7-9 and TRBJ1-5): DTGVSQNPRHKITKRGQNVTFRCDPISEHNRLYWYRQTLGQGPEFLTYFQNEAQLEKSRLLSDRFSAERPKGSFSTLEIQRTEQGDSAMYLCASSLDGNQPQHFGDGTRLSIL.

The DNA of the CDR3 is TGTGCCAGCTCACCTTTAGCCTACCGGGCAGGGGGCCCGGTCCACGAGCAGTACTTC. Protein sequence: CASSPLAYRAGGPVHEQYF. The chain is built from TRBV18 and TRBJ2-7; 8 nucleotides match TRBD1. The trim removed 3 bases at V and 5 bases at J, leaving 21 bases unmatched. CDR1 is KGHSH, CDR2 LQKENI, per germline. This CDR3 region has 19 residues.

The V and J genes are TRBV6-6 and TRBJ1-2; 9 nucleotides agree with TRBD1. Germline V gene data show CDR1 as MNHNY and CDR2 as SVGAGI (reference sequence). This CDR3 spans 13 amino acids. V lost 7 bases and J lost 4; bases outside the gene matches: 4. CDR3 loop: CASKRTGAYGYTF. CDR3 in DNA: TGTGCCAGCAAACGGACAGGGGCCTATGGCTACACCTTC.

This chain connects TRBV5-1 to TRBJ1-4; D possibly corresponds to TRBD1 (6 bases). CDR1 and CDR2 (germline): SGHRS, YFSETQ. This CDR3 contains 14 residues. V was cut by 4 bases and J by 8 bases, with 15 bases left in between. This CDR3 is CASSPGAQTEKLFF. CDR3 nucleotides: TGCGCCAGCAGCCCGGGGGCACAGACGGAAAAACTGTTTTTT.

The chain employs TRBV5-4 and TRBJ2-2, with D possibly matching TRBD1 (7 bases). CDR1 and CDR2 (germline): SGHNT, YYREEE (reference sequence). The V end was cut by 7 bases, the J end by 1 base, with 17 bases between. The CDR3 is 16 residues long. The CDR3 region has the DNA TGTGCCAGCGCCCAGGGGGGACACCTGAACACCGGGGAGCTGTTTTTT. Amino acids: CASAQGGHLNTGELFF.

Only one count was recorded for this clone. J is TRBJ1-2 and V is TRBV5-5; TRBD1 agrees at 9 bases. V shed 2 bases and J 7 bases; nucleotides not matched to a gene: 6. There are 14 residues in the CDR3. The germline gives CDR1 SGHKS, CDR2 YYEKEE (reference sequence). CDR3 coding DNA: TGTGCCAGCAGCTTCCCGGGACAGGGCCCTGGCTACACCTTC. The encoded protein is CASSFPGQGPGYTF.

The rearrangement links TRBV5-4 to TRBJ2-7; the match to TRBD1 covers 9 bases. V was pared by 3 bases and J by 2 bases, with 3 bases of the junction left unmatched. CDR3 length: 14 amino acids. The germline gives CDR1 SGHNT, CDR2 YYREEE (reference sequence). The CDR3 DNA sequence: TGTGCCAGCAGCTCGGGACAGGGTGCCTACGAGCAGTACTTC. This encodes CASSSGQGAYEQYF.

The rearrangement links TRBV28 to TRBJ2-5; D is uncertain. The V end was cut by 6 bases, the J end by 5 bases, with 10 bases between. Germline V gene sequence: CDR1 MDHEN, CDR2 SYDVKM. CDR3 length: 12 amino acids. The CDR3 spells CASRTPAETQYF. DNA for the CDR3: TGTGCCAGCAGAACCCCCGCGGAGACCCAGTACTTC.

This sequence joins TRBV2 and TRBJ2-7; TRBD1 aligns across 8 bases. V gave up 6 bases and J gave up 5 bases; unmatched junction bases: 9. This CDR3 has 14 residues. Per germline, CDR1 SNHLY and CDR2 FYNNEI. The CDR3 DNA reads TGTGCCAGCAGGGACGACAGGGGAAGGGACGAGCAGTACTTC. As protein: CASRDDRGRDEQYF. Combining the CDR3 with reference TRBV2 and TRBJ2-7 gives the whole variable domain EPEVTQTPSHQVTQMGQEVILRCVPISNHLYFYWYRQILGQKVEFLVSFYNNEISEKSEIFDDQFSVERPDGSNFTLKIRSTKLEDSAMYFCASRDDRGRDEQYFGPGTRLTVT.

The chain couples TRBV5-1 to TRBJ2-5; 10 bases align to TRBD2. The CDR3 has 16 amino acids. Germline V gene data show CDR1 as SGHRS and CDR2 as YFSETQ. J gave up 2 bases and V 4 bases, and 8 bases lay outside the gene matches. CDR3 DNA sequence: TGCGCCAGCAGCGTCCCTAGCGGGAGTGGTCAAGAGACCCAGTACTTC. Its protein product is CASSVPSGSGQETQYF.

Comment on this clone: A read error may be the cause here, since a much bigger clone is one base away. The chain couples TRBV4-3 to TRBJ2-7; a possible D gene is TRBD1 (6 bases). This CDR3 comprises 13 residues. V was cut by 1 base and J by 6 bases, with 10 bases left in between. Germline lookup yields CDR1 LGHNA and CDR2 YSLEER. The DNA of the CDR3 is TGCGCCAGCAGCCAAGGCGCAGGGGTCGAGCAGTACTTC. Translation gives CASSQGAGVEQYF.

The rearrangement links TRBV5-1 to TRBJ2-1; TRBD2 matches at 8 bases. This CDR3 is built from 16 residues. Germline CDR1 SGHRS, CDR2 YFSETQ. The ends lost 0 bases at V and 2 bases at J; junction bases unmatched: 4. In nucleotides, the CDR3 is TGCGCCAGCAGCTTGGATAGCGGGAACGCCTACAATGAGCAGTTCTTC. Its translation: CASSLDSGNAYNEQFF.